The T cell receptor beta chain under discussion was sequenced for a study of early T cells in non-severe SARS-CoV-2 infection. Each CDR3 protein gets one entry after TCRdb re-called the 5' RACE reads with MiXCR. The repertoire holds tens of thousands of distinct CDR3 sequences, with 13% to 15% as singletons. This clonotype was detected a few times. Its antigen is as yet unknown. Whole-study findings and limits: Database matching using VDJdb favored anti-spike CD8 responses, with private and CD4 specificities left missing.

The CDR3 consists of 12 residues. CDR1 LNHDA and CDR2 SQIVND come from the germline V gene (reference sequence). V lost 7 bases and J 9 bases, leaving 15 bases between the germline ends. The sample was whole blood. The rearrangement links TRBV19 to TRBJ2-5; D is tentatively TRBD1 or TRBD2 (5 bases each). The source is an adult who was a healthcare worker with PCR-confirmed SARS-CoV-2 infection or an uninfected control (not recorded which). CDR3 region: CASTHPRGAQYF. The CDR3, as DNA: TGTGCCAGTACCCATCCTCGAGGGGCCCAGTACTTC.